This T cell receptor (beta chain) was sequenced in a study of T cell repertoires in aging, cancer and after chemotherapy. Overall study findings and caveats: These repertoire data do not allow conclusions about immunological memory after chemotherapy.

Rearranged V-D-J TRB sequences were amplified with a mixed TRB-A/B primer pool. TCRdb re-analysed the multiplex PCR reads in MiXCR, keeping a single row per CDR3 protein. The repertoire holds about 2,500 distinct CDR3 sequences, with around 23% as singletons. Amplification of TCR beta used genomic DNA extracted from peripheral blood. A remark on this clonotype: Its antigen is currently unknown.

The origin of this receptor is a human donor with a solid tumor. The sequenced material came from blood.

CDR3 in amino acids: CSSTTTNTGELFF. Written as DNA, the CDR3 is TGCAGCTCCACGACAACGAACACCGGGGAGCTGTTTTTT. V usage is TRBV29-1 and J usage is TRBJ2-2; D not certain. The germline V gene encodes CDR1 SQVTM and CDR2 ANQGSEA. V was pared by 8 bases and J by 0 bases, with 10 bases between. The CDR3 consists of 13 residues.